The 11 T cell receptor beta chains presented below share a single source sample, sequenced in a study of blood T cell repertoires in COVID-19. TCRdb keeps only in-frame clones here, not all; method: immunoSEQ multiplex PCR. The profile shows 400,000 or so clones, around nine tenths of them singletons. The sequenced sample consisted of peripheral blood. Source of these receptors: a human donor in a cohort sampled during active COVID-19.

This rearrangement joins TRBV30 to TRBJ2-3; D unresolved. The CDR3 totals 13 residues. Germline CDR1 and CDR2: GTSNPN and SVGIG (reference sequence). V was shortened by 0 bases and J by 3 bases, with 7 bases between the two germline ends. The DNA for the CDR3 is TGTGCCTGGAGTGTGCAGAAAACAGATACGCAGTATTTT. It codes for CAWSVQKTDTQYF.

The CDR3 DNA is TGTGCCAGTAGTATAGCTGGGGGAGGTCAGCCCCAGCATTTT. This translates into CASSIAGGGQPQHF. The chain couples TRBV19 to TRBJ1-5; perhaps TRBD1 as D (5 bases). Between the trimmed V and J ends, which lost 1 base and 6 bases, there was a span of 10 bases. The CDR3 is made up of 14 amino acids. Germline V lookup: CDR1 LNHDA, CDR2 SQIVND (reference sequence). Together with reference TRBV19 and TRBJ1-5, the CDR3 gives the full variable domain: DGGITQSPKYLFRKEGQNVTLSCEQNLNHDAMYWYRQDPGQGLRLIYYSQIVNDFQKGDIAEGYSVSREKKESFPLTVTSAQKNPTAFYLCASSIAGGGQPQHFGDGTRLSIL.

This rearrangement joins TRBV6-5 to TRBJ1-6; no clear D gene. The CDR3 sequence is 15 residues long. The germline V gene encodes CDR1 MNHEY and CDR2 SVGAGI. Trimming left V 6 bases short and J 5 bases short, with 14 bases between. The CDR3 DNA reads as TGTGCCAGCAGCCGCACGAGGGTCGATAATTCACCCCTCCACTTT. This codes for CASSRTRVDNSPLHF.

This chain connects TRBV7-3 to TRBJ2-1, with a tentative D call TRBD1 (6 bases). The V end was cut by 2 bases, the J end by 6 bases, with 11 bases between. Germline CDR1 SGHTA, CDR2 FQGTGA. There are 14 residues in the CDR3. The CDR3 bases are TGTGCCAGCAGCTTACAGGGGAGTATCAATGAGCAGTTCTTC. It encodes CASSLQGSINEQFF.

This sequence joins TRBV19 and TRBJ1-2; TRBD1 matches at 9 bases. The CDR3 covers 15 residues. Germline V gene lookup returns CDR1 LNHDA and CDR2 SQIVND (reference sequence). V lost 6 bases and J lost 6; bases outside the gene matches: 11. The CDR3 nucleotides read TGTGCCAGTAGGGGAACGGGACAGGGAATTAATGGCTACACCTTC. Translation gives CASRGTGQGINGYTF.

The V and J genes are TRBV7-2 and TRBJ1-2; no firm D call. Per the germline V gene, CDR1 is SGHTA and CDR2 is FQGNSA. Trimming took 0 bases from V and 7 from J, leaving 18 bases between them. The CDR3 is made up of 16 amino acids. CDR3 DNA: TGTGCCAGCAGCTTAGCTAGGGTGGGCTTAGCGGGTGGCTACACCTTC. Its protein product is CASSLARVGLAGGYTF.

CDR3 sequence: CAWSRLAGVYEQYF. The CDR3 coding sequence is TGTGCCTGGAGTCGGCTAGCGGGAGTCTACGAGCAGTACTTC. The chain couples TRBV30 to TRBJ2-7; 10 bases align to TRBD2. The germline V gene encodes CDR1 GTSNPN and CDR2 SVGIG (reference sequence). After removal of 2 bases from V and 3 bases from J, the junction contained 4 bases not matched to a gene. CDR3 length: 14 residues.

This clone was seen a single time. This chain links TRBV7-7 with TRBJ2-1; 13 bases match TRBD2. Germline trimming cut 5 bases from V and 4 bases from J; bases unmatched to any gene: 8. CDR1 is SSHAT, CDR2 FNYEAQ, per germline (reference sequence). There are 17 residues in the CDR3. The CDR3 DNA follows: TGTGCCAGCAGCGAAGGACTAGCGGGAGCGGGTTACAATGAGCAGTTCTTC. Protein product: CASSEGLAGAGYNEQFF.

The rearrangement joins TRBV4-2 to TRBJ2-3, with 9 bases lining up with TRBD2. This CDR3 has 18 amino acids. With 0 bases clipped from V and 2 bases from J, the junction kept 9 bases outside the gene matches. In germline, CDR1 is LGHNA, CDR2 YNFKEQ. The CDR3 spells CASSQEGAGGPSTDTQYF. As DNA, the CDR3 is TGTGCCAGCAGCCAAGAAGGGGCGGGGGGGCCCTCCACAGATACGCAGTATTTT.

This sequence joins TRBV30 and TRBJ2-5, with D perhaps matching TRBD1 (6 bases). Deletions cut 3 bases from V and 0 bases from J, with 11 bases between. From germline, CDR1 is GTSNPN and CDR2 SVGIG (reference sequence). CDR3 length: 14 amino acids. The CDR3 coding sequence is TGTGCCTGGAGCGCCCACAGGGACCAAGAGACCCAGTACTTC. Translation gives CAWSAHRDQETQYF.

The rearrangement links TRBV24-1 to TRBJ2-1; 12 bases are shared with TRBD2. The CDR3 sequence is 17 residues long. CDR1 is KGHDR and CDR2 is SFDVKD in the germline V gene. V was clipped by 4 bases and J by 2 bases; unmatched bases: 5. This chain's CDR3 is CATSDFGLAGTYNEQFF. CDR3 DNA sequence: TGTGCCACCAGTGACTTCGGACTAGCGGGAACCTACAATGAGCAGTTCTTC.